The present entry profiles one TCR beta chain with its context. The target antigen is unknown. This sample is drawn from a study of cytomegalovirus exposure and HLA in healthy donors. Study results and caveats: CMV serostatus was the sole immune exposure data available.

60 Vbeta and 13 Jbeta primers were used in PCR. Sequenced by immunoSEQ multiplex PCR; TCRdb stores in-frame clones only, minus some. The table includes under 150,000 clones, roughly four fifths detected once. Sequenced: PBMCs. The sequence derives from a man younger than 35 in good health and CMV-seronegative.

The CDR3: CASSPPGRQGVYGYTF. The CDR3 nucleotides read TGTGCCAGCAGCCCCCCCGGGCGCCAGGGGGTTTATGGCTACACCTTC. The chain combines TRBV5-4 with TRBJ1-2; 7 bases fit TRBD1. With V trimmed by 4 bases and J by 5 bases, 14 bases remained unmatched. The CDR3 length is 16 residues. Germline lookup yields CDR1 SGHNT and CDR2 YYREEE (reference sequence).